These 5 T cell receptor beta chains originate from one sample sequenced in a study of graft-versus-host responses after intestinal transplantation. These TCRs' antigens remain unknown. Libraries were prepared by immunoSEQ multiplex PCR; TCRdb keeps only in-frame clonotypes and omits some of them. The repertoire holds about 110,000 clones, with approximately 94% as singletons. Specimen: unstimulated CD4+ T cells sorted from spleen or lymph node cells, collected before transplant. Receptors originate from a human donor who was the organ donor for an intestinal transplant.

This clone was seen a handful of times. J is TRBJ2-1 and V is TRBV19; D is uncertain. CDR3 size: 16 residues. Germline CDR1 and CDR2: LNHDA and SQIVND (reference sequence). V gave up 3 bases and J gave up 7 bases, with 19 bases separating them. CDR3: CASSMAAQVGLNEQFF. The CDR3 coding sequence is TGTGCCAGTAGTATGGCGGCCCAAGTAGGGTTAAATGAGCAGTTCTTC. The whole variable domain, filled in from reference TRBV19 and TRBJ2-1, reads DGGITQSPKYLFRKEGQNVTLSCEQNLNHDAMYWYRQDPGQGLRLIYYSQIVNDFQKGDIAEGYSVSREKKESFPLTVTSAQKNPTAFYLCASSMAAQVGLNEQFFGPGTRLTVL.

The rearrangement uses TRBV7-3 and TRBJ1-1; D perhaps matches TRBD1 (5 bases). The germline gives CDR1 SGHTA, CDR2 FQGTGA. The CDR3 is 13 residues long. Between the trimmed V and J ends, which lost 5 bases and 5 bases, there was a span of 12 bases. CDR3 residues: CASSRGRGTEAFF. The CDR3 DNA follows: TGTGCCAGCAGCCGGGGACGGGGGACTGAAGCTTTCTTT.

The rearrangement links TRBV2 to TRBJ2-5, with TRBD2 matching over 7 bases. V lost 4 bases and J lost 2; bases outside the gene matches: 7. Germline V gene lookup returns CDR1 SNHLY and CDR2 FYNNEI. The CDR3 length is 15 residues. The CDR3 region is CASSAGLDRQETQYF. Written as DNA, the CDR3 is TGTGCCAGCAGTGCAGGACTAGACCGTCAAGAGACCCAGTACTTC.

Only a few counts were recorded for this clone. The V and J genes are TRBV6-1 and TRBJ2-1, with 7 bases identical to TRBD2. This CDR3 has 14 residues. J gave up 5 bases and V 0 bases, and 1 base lay outside the gene matches. Germline V gene sequence: CDR1 MNHNS, CDR2 SASEGT. The CDR3 here is CASSEAGGDNEQFF. The CDR3 nucleotides are TGTGCCAGCAGTGAAGCGGGAGGGGACAATGAGCAGTTCTTC.

For the CDR3, the DNA is TGTGCCAGCAGTTACGGGGGTTGGGGCACTGAAGCTTTCTTT. It encodes CASSYGGWGTEAFF. The rearrangement joins TRBV6-5 to TRBJ1-1; possibly TRBD1 for D (5 bases). CDR1 MNHEY and CDR2 SVGAGI come from the germline V gene. V was clipped by 2 bases and J by 4 bases, with 11 bases between them. This CDR3 spans 14 amino acids.